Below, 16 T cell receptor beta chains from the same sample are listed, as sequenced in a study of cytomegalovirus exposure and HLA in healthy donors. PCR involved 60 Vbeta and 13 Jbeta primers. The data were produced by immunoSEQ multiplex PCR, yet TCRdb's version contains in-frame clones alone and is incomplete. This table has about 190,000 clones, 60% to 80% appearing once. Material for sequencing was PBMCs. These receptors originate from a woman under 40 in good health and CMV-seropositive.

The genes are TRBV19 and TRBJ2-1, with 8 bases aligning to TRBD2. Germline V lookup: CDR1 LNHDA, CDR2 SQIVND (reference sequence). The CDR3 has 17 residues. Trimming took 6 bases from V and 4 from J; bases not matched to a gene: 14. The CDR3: CASSGGSGSIMYNEQFF. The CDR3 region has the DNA TGTGCCAGTAGCGGTGGGAGCGGGAGTATCATGTACAATGAGCAGTTCTTC.

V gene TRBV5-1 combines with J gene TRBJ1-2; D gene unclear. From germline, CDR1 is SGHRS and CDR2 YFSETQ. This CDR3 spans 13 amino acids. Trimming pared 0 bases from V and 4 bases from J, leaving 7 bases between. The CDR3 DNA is TGCGCCAGCAGCTTGGAACAGTCCTATGGCTACACCTTC. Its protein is CASSLEQSYGYTF.

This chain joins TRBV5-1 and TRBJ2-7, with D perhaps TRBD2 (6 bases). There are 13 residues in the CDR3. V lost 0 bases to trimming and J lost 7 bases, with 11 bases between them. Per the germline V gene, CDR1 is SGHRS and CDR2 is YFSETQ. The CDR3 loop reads CASSLERTKEQYF. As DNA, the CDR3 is TGCGCCAGCAGCTTGGAACGGACTAAGGAGCAGTACTTC.

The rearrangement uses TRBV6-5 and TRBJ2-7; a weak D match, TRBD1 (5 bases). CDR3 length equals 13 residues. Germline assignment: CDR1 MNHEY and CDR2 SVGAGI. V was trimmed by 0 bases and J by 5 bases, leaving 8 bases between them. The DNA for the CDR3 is TGTGCCAGCAGTTACTCGAAGGGGCACGAGCAGTACTTC. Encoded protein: CASSYSKGHEQYF.

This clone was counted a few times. CDR3 coding DNA: TGTGCCAGCAGTAACCCGGGCCCCCTCTGGACAGCTGGGGCCAACGTCCTGACTTTC. It specifies CASSNPGPLWTAGANVLTF. The chain employs TRBV28 and TRBJ2-6, with D possibly TRBD1 on 6 matching bases. V was clipped by 5 bases and J by 2 bases, with 22 bases between them. CDR1 and CDR2 from the germline V gene are MDHEN and SYDVKM. This CDR3 has 19 amino acids.

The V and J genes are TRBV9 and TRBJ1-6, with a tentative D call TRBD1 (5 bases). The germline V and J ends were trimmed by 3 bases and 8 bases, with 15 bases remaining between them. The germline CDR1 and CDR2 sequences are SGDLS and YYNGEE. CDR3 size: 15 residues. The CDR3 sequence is CASSGKQDTDSPLHF. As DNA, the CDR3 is TGTGCCAGCAGCGGCAAACAGGATACTGATTCACCCCTCCACTTT.

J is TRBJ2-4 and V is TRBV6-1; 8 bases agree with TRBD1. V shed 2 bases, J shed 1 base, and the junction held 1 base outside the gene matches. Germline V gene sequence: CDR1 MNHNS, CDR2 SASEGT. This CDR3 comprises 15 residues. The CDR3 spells CASSEQGAAKNIQYF. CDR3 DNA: TGTGCCAGCAGTGAACAGGGGGCTGCCAAAAACATTCAGTACTTC.

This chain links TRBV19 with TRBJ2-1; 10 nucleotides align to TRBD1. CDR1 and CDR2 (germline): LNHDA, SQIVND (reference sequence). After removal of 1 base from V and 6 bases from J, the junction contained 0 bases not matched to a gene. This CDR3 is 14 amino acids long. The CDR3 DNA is TGTGCCAGTAGTATAGGGACAGGGGGCAATGAGCAGTTCTTC. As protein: CASSIGTGGNEQFF.

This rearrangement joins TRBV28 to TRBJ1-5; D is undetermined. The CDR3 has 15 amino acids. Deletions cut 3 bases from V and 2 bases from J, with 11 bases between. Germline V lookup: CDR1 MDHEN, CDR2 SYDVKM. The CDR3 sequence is CASSFSQAGNQPQHF. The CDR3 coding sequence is TGTGCCAGCAGTTTCTCCCAAGCGGGCAATCAGCCCCAGCATTTT.

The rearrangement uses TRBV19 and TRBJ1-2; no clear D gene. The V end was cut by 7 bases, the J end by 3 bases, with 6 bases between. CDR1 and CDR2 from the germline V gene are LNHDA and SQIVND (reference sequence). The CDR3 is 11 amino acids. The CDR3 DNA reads TGTGCCAGTATTTCGGACTATGGCTACACCTTC. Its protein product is CASISDYGYTF.

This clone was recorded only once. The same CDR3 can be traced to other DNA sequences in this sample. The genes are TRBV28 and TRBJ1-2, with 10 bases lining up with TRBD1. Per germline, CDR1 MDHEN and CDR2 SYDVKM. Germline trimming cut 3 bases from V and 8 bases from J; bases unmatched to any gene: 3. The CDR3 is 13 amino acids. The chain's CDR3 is CASSLGQGYGYTF. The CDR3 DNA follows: TGTGCCAGCAGTTTGGGACAGGGGTACGGCTACACCTTC.

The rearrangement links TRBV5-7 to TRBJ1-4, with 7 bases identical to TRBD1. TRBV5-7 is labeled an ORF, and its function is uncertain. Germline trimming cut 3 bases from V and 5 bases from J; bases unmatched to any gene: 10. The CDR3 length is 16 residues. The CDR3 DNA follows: TGTGCCAGCAGCTGGGGTCCGGACAGGAAAAATGAAAAACTGTTTTTT. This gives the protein CASSWGPDRKNEKLFF.

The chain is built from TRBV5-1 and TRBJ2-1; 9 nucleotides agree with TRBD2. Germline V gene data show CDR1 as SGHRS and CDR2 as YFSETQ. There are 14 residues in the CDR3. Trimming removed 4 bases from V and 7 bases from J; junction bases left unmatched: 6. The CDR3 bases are TGCGCCAGCAGCCGTAGCGGGAGTAGGAATGAGCAGTTCTTC. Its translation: CASSRSGSRNEQFF.

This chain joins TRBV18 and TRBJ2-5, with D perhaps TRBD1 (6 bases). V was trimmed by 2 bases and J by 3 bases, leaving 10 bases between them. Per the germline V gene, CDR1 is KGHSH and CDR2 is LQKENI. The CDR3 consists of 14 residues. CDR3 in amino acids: CASSPTYREETQYF. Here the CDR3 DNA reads TGTGCCAGCTCACCAACATACAGGGAAGAGACCCAGTACTTC.

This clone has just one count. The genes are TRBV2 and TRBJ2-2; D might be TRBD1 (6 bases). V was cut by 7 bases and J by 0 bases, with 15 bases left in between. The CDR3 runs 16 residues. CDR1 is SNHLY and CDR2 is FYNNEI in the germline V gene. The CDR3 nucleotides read TGTGCCAGCATTCCGTGGACAGCCTCGAACACCGGGGAGCTGTTTTTT. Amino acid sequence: CASIPWTASNTGELFF.

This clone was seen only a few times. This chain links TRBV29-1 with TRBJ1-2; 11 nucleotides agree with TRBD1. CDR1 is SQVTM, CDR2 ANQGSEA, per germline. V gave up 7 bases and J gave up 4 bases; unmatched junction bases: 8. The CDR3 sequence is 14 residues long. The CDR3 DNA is TGCAGCGCCATGGTGGGGACAGGGGGCTATGGCTACACCTTC. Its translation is CSAMVGTGGYGYTF.